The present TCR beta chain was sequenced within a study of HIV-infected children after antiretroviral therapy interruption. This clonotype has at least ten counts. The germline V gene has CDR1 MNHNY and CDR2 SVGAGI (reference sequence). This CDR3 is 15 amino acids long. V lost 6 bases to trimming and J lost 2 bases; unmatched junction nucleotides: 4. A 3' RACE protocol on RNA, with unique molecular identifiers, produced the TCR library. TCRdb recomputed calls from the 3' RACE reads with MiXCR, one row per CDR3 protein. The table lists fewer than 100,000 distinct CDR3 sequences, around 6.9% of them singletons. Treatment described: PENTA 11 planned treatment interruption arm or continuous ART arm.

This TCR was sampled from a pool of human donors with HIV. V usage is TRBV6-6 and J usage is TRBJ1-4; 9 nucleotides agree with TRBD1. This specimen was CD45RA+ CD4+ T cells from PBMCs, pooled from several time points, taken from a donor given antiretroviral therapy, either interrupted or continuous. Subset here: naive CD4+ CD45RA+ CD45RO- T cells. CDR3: CASRSGQGTNEKLFF. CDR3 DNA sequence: TGTGCCAGCAGATCTGGACAGGGGACTAATGAAAAACTGTTTTTT.